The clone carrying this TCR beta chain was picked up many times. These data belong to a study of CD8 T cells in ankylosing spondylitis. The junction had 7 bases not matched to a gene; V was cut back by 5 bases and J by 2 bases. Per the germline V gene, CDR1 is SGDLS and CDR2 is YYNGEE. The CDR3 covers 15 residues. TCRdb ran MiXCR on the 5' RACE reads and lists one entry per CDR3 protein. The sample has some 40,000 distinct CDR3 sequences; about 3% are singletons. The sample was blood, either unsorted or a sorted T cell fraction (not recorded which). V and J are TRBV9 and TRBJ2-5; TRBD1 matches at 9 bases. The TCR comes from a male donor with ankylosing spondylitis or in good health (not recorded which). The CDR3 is CASSRDRGGQETQYF. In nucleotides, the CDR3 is TGTGCCAGCAGTCGCGACAGGGGGGGACAAGAGACCCAGTACTTC.